The 29 T cell receptor beta chains listed next were all sequenced from one sample in a study of blood T cell repertoires in COVID-19. Assay used: immunoSEQ multiplex PCR; TCRdb lists only in-frame clones, some missing. The table records 52,000 or so clones, 65% to 90% of them present only once. The material sequenced was peripheral blood. The receptor set was obtained from a human donor in a cohort sampled during active COVID-19.

The chain links TRBV24-1 to TRBJ2-3; TRBD2 agrees at 7 bases. Germline V lookup: CDR1 KGHDR, CDR2 SFDVKD. The CDR3 spans 16 residues. The ends lost 6 bases at V and 2 bases at J; junction bases unmatched: 10. The CDR3 nucleotides are TGTGCCACCAGTCCGGGAGGCACCTCGGTCACAGATACGCAGTATTTT. This gives the protein CATSPGGTSVTDTQYF.

The chain links TRBV7-9 to TRBJ1-2; a possible D gene is TRBD1 (5 bases). The V gene lost 5 bases and the J gene lost 6 bases, with 10 bases spanning the gap. Germline V gives CDR1 SEHNR, CDR2 FQNEAQ (reference sequence). The CDR3 length is 12 residues. The CDR3 DNA sequence: TGTGCCAGCAGCCGTTCGACAGATGGCTACACCTTC. It specifies CASSRSTDGYTF.

The rearrangement uses TRBV5-3 and TRBJ2-3; TRBD1 matches 10 bases. TRBV5-3 is identified as an open reading frame with a role that is uncertain. The length of the CDR3 is 14 residues. V trimming: 4 bases; J trimming: 5 bases; junction bases outside the gene matches: 4. CDR3 DNA sequence: TGTGCCAGAAGCACGACAGGGGGCAGAGATACGCAGTATTTT. Translated: CARSTTGGRDTQYF.

The rearrangement links TRBV6-4 to TRBJ1-1; D remains ambiguous. The V and J ends lost 4 bases and 5 bases respectively, with 8 bases between them. CDR3 length equals 12 residues. Per germline, CDR1 MRHNA and CDR2 SNTAGT. CDR3 bases: TGTGCCAGCAGTGCAACGGGAACTGAAGCTTTCTTT. Residues: CASSATGTEAFF.

The CDR3 sequence is CASSPSSGRANRVSETQYF. CDR3 nucleotides: TGTGCCAGCTCACCATCTAGCGGGAGGGCCAATAGGGTTTCGGAGACCCAGTACTTC. The chain uses TRBV18 and TRBJ2-5; 12 nucleotides match TRBD2. The junction had 15 bases not matched to a gene; V was cut back by 2 bases and J by 5 bases. This CDR3 spans 19 amino acids. Germline assignment: CDR1 KGHSH and CDR2 LQKENI.

This rearrangement joins TRBV28 to TRBJ1-1; D perhaps matches TRBD1 (6 bases). V was cut by 5 bases and J by 0 bases, with 13 bases left in between. CDR1 is MDHEN and CDR2 is SYDVKM in the germline V gene. The CDR3 runs to 15 residues. The CDR3 DNA reads as TGTGCCAGCAGTCCATCAGGGGCCATGAACACTGAAGCTTTCTTT. It yields the protein CASSPSGAMNTEAFF. The whole variable domain, remainder taken from reference TRBV28 and TRBJ1-1, is DVKVTQSSRYLVKRTGEKVFLECVQDMDHENMFWYRQDPGLGLRLIYFSYDVKMKEKGDIPEGYSVSREKKERFSLILESASTNQTSMYLCASSPSGAMNTEAFFGQGTRLTVV.

This CDR3 is CASSSGQGAGGELFF. The DNA of the CDR3 is TGTGCCAGCAGCTCGGGACAGGGGGCCGGCGGGGAGCTGTTTTTT. This chain uses TRBV27 with TRBJ2-2; 12 bases match TRBD1. From germline, CDR1 is MNHEY and CDR2 SMNVEV (reference sequence). Trimming at V came to 6 bases and at J to 7 bases, leaving 6 bases not matched to a gene. The CDR3 contains 15 residues.

The chain couples TRBV6-1 to TRBJ2-1; 7 bases are a match to TRBD1. The CDR3 extends over 15 amino acids. Germline CDR1 MNHNS, CDR2 SASEGT. V dropped 2 bases and J dropped 3; count of bases not matched to a gene: 4. The CDR3 sequence: CASSELWTGYNEQFF. Here the CDR3 DNA reads TGTGCCAGCAGTGAACTATGGACAGGCTACAATGAGCAGTTCTTC.

The chain is built from TRBV7-3 and TRBJ2-5; a possible D gene is TRBD2 (6 bases). This CDR3 region has 15 residues. Germline CDR1 and CDR2: SGHTA and FQGTGA. V was shortened by 5 bases and J by 5 bases, with 18 bases between the two germline ends. The CDR3 sequence: CASSPGTAPSETQYF. The DNA for the CDR3 is TGTGCCAGCAGCCCCGGGACTGCTCCTAGTGAGACCCAGTACTTC.

The V call is TRBV10-1, the J call TRBJ1-2, with D perhaps TRBD1 (6 bases). This CDR3 contains 13 residues. The V gene's germline CDR1 is WNHNN and CDR2 SYGVQD (reference sequence). Between the trimmed V and J ends, which lost 4 bases and 2 bases, there was a span of 8 bases. The CDR3 sequence: CASSGTGNYGYTF. For the CDR3, the DNA is TGCGCCAGCAGTGGTACAGGGAACTATGGCTACACCTTC.

This chain's CDR3 is CASGEPSGRSHNEQFF. CDR3 coding DNA: TGCGCCAGCGGCGAGCCAAGCGGGAGGAGTCACAATGAGCAGTTCTTC. J is TRBJ2-1 and V is TRBV5-1; 9 bases fit TRBD2. There are 16 residues in the CDR3. Germline assignment: CDR1 SGHRS and CDR2 YFSETQ. V was clipped by 7 bases and J by 5 bases; unmatched bases: 13.

The chain combines TRBV5-1 with TRBJ2-2; D ambiguous. The CDR3 consists of 16 residues. Germline assignment: CDR1 SGHRS and CDR2 YFSETQ. V lost 0 bases, J lost 1 base, and 10 bases lay in between. CDR3 sequence reads: CASSLERGLNTGELFF. CDR3 nucleotide sequence: TGCGCCAGCAGCTTGGAGAGAGGATTGAACACCGGGGAGCTGTTTTTT.

The chain uses TRBV5-1 and TRBJ2-3, with 12 bases that match TRBD1. J was trimmed by 6 bases and V by 4 bases; bases with no gene match: 9. Germline V gene lookup returns CDR1 SGHRS and CDR2 YFSETQ. CDR3 length: 16 amino acids. The CDR3 bases are TGCGCCAGCAGCCCACCGGGACAGGGGGCAGGGGATACGCAGTATTTT. This translates into CASSPPGQGAGDTQYF.

The J gene is TRBJ2-7, the V gene TRBV5-1; 7 bases line up with TRBD2. The CDR3 contains 13 residues. CDR1 is SGHRS, CDR2 YFSETQ, per germline. With V trimmed by 3 bases and J by 6 bases, 6 bases remained unmatched. CDR3: CASSSGEGGEQYF. CDR3 coding DNA: TGCGCCAGCAGCTCCGGGGAGGGAGGCGAGCAGTACTTC.

V usage is TRBV5-6 and J usage is TRBJ2-7; TRBD2 matches 9 bases. Looked up from germline, CDR1 is SGHDT and CDR2 is YYEEEE. The V segment lost 7 bases and the J segment 3 bases; nucleotides outside the gene matches: 11. CDR3 length equals 15 residues. As DNA, the CDR3 is TGTGCCAGCCAAGATCTCGGCGGGGGGGACTACGAGCAGTACTTC. Protein product: CASQDLGGGDYEQYF.

This clone was observed a handful of times. This chain connects TRBV7-9 to TRBJ2-1, with 11 nucleotides matching TRBD2. V was pared by 3 bases and J by 7 bases, with 8 bases of the junction left unmatched. Germline CDR1 SEHNR, CDR2 FQNEAQ (reference sequence). CDR3 length: 16 residues. CDR3: CASSLLAGGPSNEQFF. The CDR3 nucleotides are TGTGCCAGCAGCTTGTTAGCGGGGGGGCCGTCAAATGAGCAGTTCTTC.

The gene calls are TRBV6-6 and TRBJ2-7; TRBD2 aligns across 13 bases. V shed 4 bases, J shed 5 bases, and the junction held 5 bases outside the gene matches. The length of the CDR3 is 15 residues. The germline V gene encodes CDR1 MNHNY and CDR2 SVGAGI (reference sequence). The CDR3 region has the DNA TGTGCCAGCAGTTCCGGACTAGCGGGAGAAAACGAGCAGTACTTC. Residues: CASSSGLAGENEQYF.

This clone showed up just a few times. The CDR3 region is CASSQGQLIGELFF. CDR3 bases: TGCGCCAGCAGCCAGGGACAGCTTATAGGGGAGCTGTTTTTT. The chain recombines TRBV4-1 with TRBJ2-2; 7 positions agree with TRBD1. This CDR3 spans 14 amino acids. V gave up 3 bases and J gave up 8 bases; unmatched junction bases: 6. Germline V gene data show CDR1 as MGHRA and CDR2 as YSYEKL.

V usage is TRBV7-9 and J usage is TRBJ2-7, with D possibly TRBD2 on 6 matching bases. The V gene's germline CDR1 is SEHNR and CDR2 FQNEAQ (reference sequence). The V end lost 0 bases, the J end lost 3 bases, and 9 bases lay between the germline ends. This CDR3 comprises 14 residues. The chain's CDR3 is CASSLASGDYEQYF. The DNA for the CDR3 is TGTGCCAGCAGCTTAGCTAGCGGAGACTACGAGCAGTACTTC.

The chain employs TRBV2 and TRBJ1-5, with 7 bases identical to TRBD1. Looked up from germline, CDR1 is SNHLY and CDR2 is FYNNEI. The CDR3 contains 14 residues. Unmatched junction bases numbered 5, after V lost 4 bases and J lost 5 bases. CDR3 amino acids: CASSGQGPDQPQHF. The CDR3 region has the DNA TGTGCCAGCAGTGGACAGGGCCCTGATCAGCCCCAGCATTTT.

The genes are TRBV4-1 and TRBJ2-7; no reliable D call. The CDR3 is made up of 14 amino acids. Trimming took off 1 base at V and 2 bases at J, with 9 bases between the two ends. Germline CDR1 reads MGHRA; CDR2 reads YSYEKL. The CDR3 DNA reads as TGCGCCAGCAGCCAAGTCGTGCCAGCCTACGAGCAGTACTTC. This gives the protein CASSQVVPAYEQYF.

The chain is built from TRBV6-5 and TRBJ1-2; D ambiguous. The CDR3 has 13 amino acids. Trimming took off 6 bases at V and 3 bases at J, with 11 bases between the two ends. Germline V CDR1 and CDR2: MNHEY, SVGAGI. CDR3 amino acids: CASSRGMYYGYTF. The CDR3 region has the DNA TGTGCCAGCAGCCGCGGGATGTACTATGGCTACACCTTC.

The J gene is TRBJ1-5, the V gene TRBV19; a weak D match, TRBD1 (6 bases). CDR1 and CDR2 from the germline V gene are LNHDA and SQIVND (reference sequence). V was shortened by 1 base and J by 1 base, with 14 bases between the two germline ends. The CDR3 has 17 amino acids. For the CDR3, the DNA is TGTGCCAGTAGTATAGGAGCAGGGGCCGAGAGCAATCAGCCCCAGCATTTT. It yields the protein CASSIGAGAESNQPQHF.

The J gene is TRBJ2-7, the V gene TRBV28; possible D gene TRBD1, 6 bases. Per germline, CDR1 MDHEN and CDR2 SYDVKM. V was trimmed by 4 bases and J by 7 bases, leaving 14 bases between them. There are 13 residues in the CDR3. This chain's CDR3 is CASSSYRAREQYF. The CDR3 nucleotides read TGTGCCAGCAGTTCCTACAGGGCGAGGGAGCAGTACTTC.

The chain links TRBV2 to TRBJ2-7; TRBD1 matches 12 bases. The ends lost 7 bases at V and 2 bases at J; junction bases unmatched: 3. Per germline, CDR1 SNHLY and CDR2 FYNNEI. CDR3 length: 14 residues. The CDR3 sequence is CASNGDRGPYEQYF. In DNA form, the CDR3 reads TGTGCCAGCAACGGGGACAGGGGGCCCTACGAGCAGTACTTC.

V gene TRBV7-3 combines with J gene TRBJ2-7, with D perhaps matching TRBD1 (6 bases). The length of the CDR3 is 15 residues. V was trimmed by 4 bases and J by 2 bases, leaving 15 bases between them. Germline V CDR1 and CDR2: SGHTA, FQGTGA. DNA of the CDR3: TGTGCCAGCAGCTCTGAAGGGGGTCGGCCCTACGAGCAGTACTTC. As protein: CASSSEGGRPYEQYF.

This rearrangement joins TRBV19 to TRBJ2-7; D is ambiguous. Trimming shortened V by 7 bases and J by 4 bases, and 11 bases separated the two germline ends. Germline CDR1 and CDR2: LNHDA and SQIVND (reference sequence). The CDR3 is made up of 12 amino acids. For the CDR3, the DNA is TGTGCCAGTACCGGCTCTAGATACGAGCAGTACTTC. Translating it yields CASTGSRYEQYF.

This clone has only a few counts. The chain joins TRBV7-9 to TRBJ1-5; no clear D gene. V lost 0 bases and J 0 bases, leaving 9 bases between the germline ends. The length of the CDR3 is 16 residues. The germline V gene has CDR1 SEHNR and CDR2 FQNEAQ (reference sequence). The CDR3 region is CASSLAGSISNQPQHF. In DNA, the CDR3 is TGTGCCAGCAGCTTAGCGGGCAGCATTAGCAATCAGCCCCAGCATTTT.

The rearrangement joins TRBV5-1 to TRBJ2-7; D uncertain. The CDR3 has 15 residues. V was clipped by 0 bases and J by 6 bases, with 16 bases between them. The germline CDR1 and CDR2 sequences are SGHRS and YFSETQ. The CDR3 DNA reads as TGCGCCAGCAGCTTGGATGCAGGTGTCAACTCCGAGCAGTACTTC. Translated: CASSLDAGVNSEQYF.